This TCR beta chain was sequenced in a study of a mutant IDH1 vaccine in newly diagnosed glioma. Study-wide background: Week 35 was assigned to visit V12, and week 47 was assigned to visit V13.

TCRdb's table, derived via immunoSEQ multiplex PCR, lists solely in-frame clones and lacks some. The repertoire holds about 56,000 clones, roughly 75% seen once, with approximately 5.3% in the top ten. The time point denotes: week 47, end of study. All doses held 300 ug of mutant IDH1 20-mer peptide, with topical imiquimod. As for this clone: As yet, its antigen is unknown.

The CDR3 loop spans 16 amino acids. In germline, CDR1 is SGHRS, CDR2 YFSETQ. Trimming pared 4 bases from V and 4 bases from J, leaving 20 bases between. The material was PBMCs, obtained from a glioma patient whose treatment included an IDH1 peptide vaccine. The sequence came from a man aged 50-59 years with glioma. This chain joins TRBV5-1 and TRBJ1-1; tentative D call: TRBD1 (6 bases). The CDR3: CASSLGVRGQGTEAFF. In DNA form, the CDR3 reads TGCGCCAGCAGCCTGGGGGTACGGGGGCAAGGCACTGAAGCTTTCTTT.